A selection of T cell receptor beta chains follows, all from one sample in a study of a mutant IDH1 vaccine in newly diagnosed glioma. TCRdb's table, derived via immunoSEQ multiplex PCR, lists solely in-frame clones and lacks some. The data contain 52,000 or so clones, roughly 82% of them singletons. No antigen has been assigned to these receptors. Sequenced here: PBMCs, sampled from a glioma patient whose treatment included an IDH1 peptide vaccine. These TCRs come from a young woman with glioma. Some clones in this sample may be carry-over from other donors' samples. Each CDR3 is given with its conserved first and last residue. A D gene is named only where the DNA matches it firmly. Clone size is shown for a subset of rows, as once, few, many or a class of expanded clone.

j_gene	d_gene	abundance	v_gene	len	CDR3nt	CDR3aa
TRBJ1-2	NA	NA	TRBV11-1	14	TGTGCCAGCAGCTCCCGCGGGACTAACTATGGCTACACCTTC	CASSSRGTNYGYTF
TRBJ2-7	NA	NA	TRBV9	15	TGTGCCAGCAGCGTAGGAGCGGTCCCAAACTACGAGCAGTACTTC	CASSVGAVPNYEQYF
TRBJ1-3	TRBD1	NA	TRBV7-2	16	TGTGCCAGCAGCTTAACCGGGACAGCCTCTGGAAACACCATATATTTT	CASSLTGTASGNTIYF
TRBJ2-7	NA	NA	TRBV5-1	16	TGCGCCAGCAGCTTGTGGGCAGCTACTGAAACCTACGAGCAGTACTTC	CASSLWAATETYEQYF
TRBJ1-1	TRBD1	NA	TRBV25-1	13	TGTGCCAGCAGGACAGGGGGCGTCCCTGAAGCTTTCTTT	CASRTGGVPEAFF
TRBJ1-2	NA	NA	TRBV10-3	12	TGTGCCATCAGTGAGTCGAACTATGGCTACACCTTC	CAISESNYGYTF
TRBJ2-6	TRBD1	medium-sized	TRBV6-4	16	TGTGCCAGCGGGACAGGGGAAAGCTCTGGGGCCAACGTCCTGACTTTC	CASGTGESSGANVLTF
TRBJ1-4	NA	NA	TRBV18	15	TGTGCCAGCTCACCCCTGAGTGGGGATAATGAAAAACTGTTTTTT	CASSPLSGDNEKLFF
TRBJ2-1	TRBD1	NA	TRBV29-1	14	TGCAGCGCCGAAGGGCAGGGGGCGGGAAATGAGCAGTTCTTC	CSAEGQGAGNEQFF
TRBJ1-4	NA	NA	TRBV5-1	13	TGCGCCAGCAGCTCGGACCCGGATGAAAAACTGTTTTTT	CASSSDPDEKLFF
TRBJ1-1	NA	NA	TRBV27	12	TGTGCCAGCAGTTTTTGGGGGACTGAAGCTTTCTTT	CASSFWGTEAFF
TRBJ1-2	TRBD1	NA	TRBV19	16	TGTGCCAGTAGTATTGATCTGATTCAGGGGGCCTATGGCTACACCTTC	CASSIDLIQGAYGYTF
TRBJ2-1	NA	NA	TRBV27	15	TGTGCCAGCAGCTGGGACAGCAGGACGGGGGATGAGCAGTTCTTC	CASSWDSRTGDEQFF
TRBJ2-6	NA	NA	TRBV30	12	TGTGCCGAGGTATCTGGGGCCAACGTCCTGACTTTC	CAEVSGANVLTF
TRBJ1-1	NA	NA	TRBV9	14	TGTGCCAGCAGCGTAGAAGGGGAGGGCACTGAAGCTTTCTTT	CASSVEGEGTEAFF